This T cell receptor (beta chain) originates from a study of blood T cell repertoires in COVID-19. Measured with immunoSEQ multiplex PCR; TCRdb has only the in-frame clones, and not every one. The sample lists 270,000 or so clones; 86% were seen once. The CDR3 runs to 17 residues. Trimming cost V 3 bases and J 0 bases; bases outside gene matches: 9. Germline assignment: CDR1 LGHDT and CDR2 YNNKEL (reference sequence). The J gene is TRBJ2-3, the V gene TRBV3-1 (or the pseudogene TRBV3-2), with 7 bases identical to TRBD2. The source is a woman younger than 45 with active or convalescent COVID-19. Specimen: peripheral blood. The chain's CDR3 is CASSHPRLATSTDTQYF. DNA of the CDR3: TGTGCCAGCAGCCACCCTCGACTAGCTACTAGCACAGATACGCAGTATTTT.